The 22 T cell receptor beta chains below all came from one sample that was sequenced in a study of cytomegalovirus exposure and HLA in healthy donors. Use of 60 Vbeta and 13 Jbeta primers characterized the PCR. The data were produced by immunoSEQ multiplex PCR, yet TCRdb's version contains in-frame clones alone and is incomplete. The data contain some 140,000 clones, approximately 60% of them singletons. Sequencing was done on a sample of PBMCs. Source of these receptors: a human donor in good health.

This clone has only one observation. The V call is TRBV4-1, the J call TRBJ1-5; 9 bases line up with TRBD1. V was pared by 4 bases and J by 3 bases, with 4 bases of the junction left unmatched. The length of the CDR3 is 15 residues. The germline V gene has CDR1 MGHRA and CDR2 YSYEKL. CDR3 nucleotide sequence: TGCGCCAGCAGCCCCTGGACAGGGGACAATCAGCCCCAGCATTTT. Protein product: CASSPWTGDNQPQHF.

The V call is TRBV19, the J call TRBJ1-6; no clear D gene. Trimming removed 5 bases at V and 9 bases at J, with 8 bases between. The germline gives CDR1 LNHDA, CDR2 SQIVND (reference sequence). The CDR3 totals 12 residues. The CDR3: CASSAGGSPLHF. The CDR3 DNA is TGTGCCAGTAGTGCCGGCGGTTCACCCCTCCACTTT.

V and J are TRBV5-4 and TRBJ1-2; TRBD1 matches 10 bases. V lost 2 bases to trimming and J lost 4 bases; unmatched junction nucleotides: 5. Per germline, CDR1 SGHNT and CDR2 YYREEE (reference sequence). The CDR3 contains 15 residues. The CDR3 region is CASSFPGQGTYGYTF. CDR3 bases: TGTGCCAGCAGCTTTCCGGGACAGGGGACCTATGGCTACACCTTC.

The J gene is TRBJ2-7, the V gene TRBV2; 9 nucleotides align to TRBD1. The trim removed 7 bases at V and 4 bases at J, leaving 11 bases unmatched. This CDR3 contains 15 residues. The germline V gene encodes CDR1 SNHLY and CDR2 FYNNEI. The CDR3 bases are TGTGCCAGCAAGCGGACAGGGGATCAATTTTACGAGCAGTACTTC. Translating gives CASKRTGDQFYEQYF.

The chain employs TRBV4-1 and TRBJ2-5; 11 bases are shared with TRBD1. Germline CDR1 reads MGHRA; CDR2 reads YSYEKL. The J segment lost 7 bases and the V segment lost 1 base, leaving 5 bases of the junction unmatched. This CDR3 spans 15 amino acids. DNA of the CDR3: TGCGCCAGCAGCCAAGGGACAGGGGGCCACCTGACCCAGTACTTC. This encodes CASSQGTGGHLTQYF.

The V and J genes are TRBV6-1 and TRBJ1-1; no clear D gene. The CDR3 is 16 residues long. Germline loops: CDR1 MNHNS, CDR2 SASEGT. The V end lost 0 bases, the J end lost 1 base, and 12 bases lay between the germline ends. Here the CDR3 reads CASSEAEDWRNTEAFF. The CDR3 bases are TGTGCCAGCAGTGAAGCCGAGGACTGGAGGAACACTGAAGCTTTCTTT.

The V and J genes are TRBV11-1 and TRBJ2-5; TRBD2 matches at 10 bases. The trim removed 7 bases at V and 5 bases at J, leaving 13 bases unmatched. The CDR3 is 16 residues long. From germline, CDR1 is SGHAT and CDR2 FQDESV (reference sequence). The CDR3 sequence is CASTTHEREGPETQYF. CDR3 DNA: TGTGCCAGCACCACTCACGAGCGGGAGGGCCCCGAGACCCAGTACTTC.

V gene TRBV28 combines with J gene TRBJ1-1; TRBD1 might be the D (5 bases). CDR1 MDHEN and CDR2 SYDVKM come from the germline V gene. Trimming stripped 2 bases from V and 0 bases from J, with 10 bases between. This CDR3 contains 15 residues. The CDR3: CASSLPQVMNTEAFF. CDR3 in DNA: TGTGCCAGCAGTTTACCACAGGTCATGAACACTGAAGCTTTCTTT.

The gene calls are TRBV27 and TRBJ2-5; 7 nucleotides match TRBD1. TRBJ2-7 explains the end of the DNA better; the J call may be wrong. The CDR3 is 16 amino acids. The V gene's germline CDR1 is MNHEY and CDR2 SMNVEV (reference sequence). This CDR3 is CASSLSNSGTDYEQYF. CDR3 sequence (DNA): TGTGCCAGCAGTTTATCTAATTCCGGGACAGACTACGAGCAGTACTTC.

This chain uses TRBV7-9 with TRBJ1-6; D is possibly TRBD1 (5 bases). The CDR3 runs 15 residues. V was trimmed by 4 bases and J by 7 bases, leaving 14 bases between them. Per the germline V gene, CDR1 is SEHNR and CDR2 is FQNEAQ (reference sequence). The CDR3: CASSSHRIANSPLHF. For the CDR3, the DNA is TGTGCCAGCAGCTCGCACAGGATTGCGAATTCACCCCTCCACTTT.

The chain couples TRBV7-3 to TRBJ2-5, with D possibly matching TRBD2 (7 bases). The CDR3 has 13 amino acids. Germline values: CDR1 SGHTA, CDR2 FQGTGA. V lost 5 bases and J lost 5, with 12 bases in between. CDR3 DNA sequence: TGTGCCAGCAGCGTACAGGGAGGGGAGACCCAGTACTTC. It yields the protein CASSVQGGETQYF.

Only a few counts were recorded for this clone. The rearrangement joins TRBV9 to TRBJ2-7; the match to TRBD2 covers 8 bases. CDR3 length equals 13 residues. The V and J ends lost 3 bases and 5 bases, in that order; junction bases with no gene match: 4. Germline CDR1 SGDLS, CDR2 YYNGEE. This CDR3 is CASSGSGTNEQYF. CDR3 DNA: TGTGCCAGCAGCGGTAGCGGGACCAACGAGCAGTACTTC.

V and J are TRBV5-6 and TRBJ2-3; 7 positions agree with TRBD1. Germline CDR1 is SGHDT and CDR2 is YYEEEE. Losses at the gene ends were 4 bases for V and 2 bases for J; bases not matched to a gene: 10. The CDR3 is 16 residues long. The CDR3 region is CASSHPDRDPTDTQYF. The CDR3 nucleotides are TGTGCCAGCAGCCACCCCGACAGGGATCCCACAGATACGCAGTATTTT.

This chain uses TRBV21-1 with TRBJ1-5; the D call TRBD1 from the table was never checked on the DNA. TRBV21-1 is described as a pseudogene. This CDR3 contains 20 residues. The CDR3 here is CASSTRARQPGVGGNQPQHF. The CDR3 nucleotides read TGTGCCAGCAGCACCCGCGCGAGACAGCCCGGCGTTGGAGGCAATCAGCCCCAGCATTTT.

In DNA, the CDR3 is TGTGCCAGCAGTACAACAGCGGGAGGGCCCCACGAGCAGTACTTC. Its translation is CASSTTAGGPHEQYF. This chain connects TRBV28 to TRBJ2-7; 10 bases map to TRBD2. The length of the CDR3 is 15 residues. Losses at the gene ends were 5 bases for V and 5 bases for J; bases not matched to a gene: 9. The V gene's germline CDR1 is MDHEN and CDR2 SYDVKM.

This chain connects TRBV7-8 to TRBJ1-6; 11 bases fit TRBD1. This CDR3 contains 16 residues. V lost 4 bases to trimming and J lost 7 bases; unmatched junction nucleotides: 6. Germline loops: CDR1 SGHVS, CDR2 FQNEAQ. This CDR3 reads CASSSDRGLRNSPLHF. CDR3 coding DNA: TGTGCCAGCAGCTCGGACAGGGGGCTTCGGAATTCACCCCTCCACTTT.

The chain carries TRBV4-3 and TRBJ2-2; 12 bases are a match to TRBD2. The junction had 6 bases not matched to a gene; V was cut back by 0 bases and J by 4 bases. Looked up from germline, CDR1 is LGHNA and CDR2 is YSLEER. There are 18 residues in the CDR3. The CDR3 loop reads CASSQDGGTSGRTGELFF. CDR3 nucleotide sequence: TGCGCCAGCAGCCAAGATGGGGGGACTAGCGGGCGCACCGGGGAGCTGTTTTTT.

The chain joins TRBV25-1 to TRBJ2-3; tentatively, D is TRBD2 (5 bases). Per the germline V gene, CDR1 is MGHDK and CDR2 is SYGVNS. The CDR3 totals 15 residues. V was shortened by 3 bases and J by 3 bases, with 13 bases between the two germline ends. The CDR3: CASSDLGVGTDTQYF. The CDR3 DNA reads TGTGCCAGCAGTGATCTCGGGGTGGGAACAGATACGCAGTATTTT.

This clone showed up just a few times. J is TRBJ2-7 and V is TRBV5-1, with TRBD1 identical over 10 bases. V trimming: 9 bases; J trimming: 1 base; junction bases outside the gene matches: 7. The CDR3 runs to 14 residues. Germline values: CDR1 SGHRS, CDR2 YFSETQ. The CDR3 loop reads CATRQGAGSYEQYF. The CDR3 DNA is TGCGCCACCCGACAGGGGGCTGGGTCCTACGAGCAGTACTTC.

The V and J genes are TRBV29-1 and TRBJ1-1; D possibly corresponds to TRBD1 (6 bases). V lost 3 bases, J lost 1 base, and 12 bases lay in between. The germline V gene has CDR1 SQVTM and CDR2 ANQGSEA. The CDR3 contains 14 residues. Here the CDR3 DNA reads TGCAGCGTTGACAGGGGACAACGGAACACTGAAGCTTTCTTT. This translates into CSVDRGQRNTEAFF. The whole variable domain, filled in from reference TRBV29-1 and TRBJ1-1, reads SAVISQKPSRDICQRGTSLTIQCQVDSQVTMMFWYRQQPGQSLTLIATANQGSEATYESGFVIDKFPISRPNLTFSTLTVSNMSPEDSSIYLCSVDRGQRNTEAFFGQGTRLTVV.

This clone showed up just a few times. The chain employs TRBV13 and TRBJ2-1; D possibly corresponds to TRBD1 (5 bases). V was cut by 5 bases and J by 0 bases, with 11 bases left in between. The germline gives CDR1 PRHDT, CDR2 FYEKMQ (reference sequence). This CDR3 is 15 amino acids long. The CDR3 bases are TGTGCCAGCAGCACACAGGAAAGCTCCTACAATGAGCAGTTCTTC. Protein: CASSTQESSYNEQFF.

The DNA of the CDR3 is TGTGCCAGCTCCAAAAAACCACACAGAGACACTGAAGCTTTCTTT. Translated, it gives CASSKKPHRDTEAFF. The J gene is TRBJ1-1, the V gene TRBV27; D is ambiguous. CDR1 is MNHEY and CDR2 is SMNVEV in the germline V gene (reference sequence). Deletions cut 8 bases from V and 3 bases from J, with 19 bases between. CDR3 length: 15 amino acids.